This TCR beta chain stems from a study of T cells in localized non-small cell lung cancer. Details on this clone: Antigen specificity is unknown.

The germline gives CDR1 SGHTA, CDR2 FQGTGA. CDR3 length equals 16 residues. V was pared by 5 bases and J by 5 bases, with 8 bases of the junction left unmatched. Whole-study results and caveats: Measurement of T cell clonality placed uninvolved adjacent lung highest, above the level in tumor. When the top 100 tumor clones were examined, a median approximately 57 of them also appeared in the adjacent lung, which was paired and uninvolved. The study sequenced only one region of the tumor. As a result, intratumor heterogeneity could not be excluded and remains possible.

The protocol was immunoSEQ multiplex PCR, while the TCRdb copy is restricted to in-frame clones and leaves out a portion. Among 16,000 or so clones listed, 80% to 90% were seen once. The sample here was peripheral blood, taken before any cancer treatment. The source of this sequence is a male donor aged 60 or over with stage II squamous cell lung carcinoma. The V and J genes are TRBV7-3 and TRBJ2-1; 11 nucleotides align to TRBD2. CDR3 loop: CASSPKGTSGNNEQFF. In nucleotides, the CDR3 is TGTGCCAGCAGCCCCAAAGGGACTAGCGGAAACAATGAGCAGTTCTTC.